The 7 T cell receptor beta chains listed next were all sequenced from one sample in a study of T cells in Graves' hyperthyroidism and ophthalmopathy. It was RNA transcripts that yielded the amplified TCR beta CDR3 regions. During a first-round RT-PCR of the TCR CDR3, the HTBI primer set was used. Using its own MiXCR run on the multiplex PCR reads, TCRdb lists one record per CDR3 protein. The table has hundreds of thousands of distinct CDR3 sequences, 16% seen once. Sample: blood. The receptors come from a woman aged 18 to 35 with Graves' hyperthyroidism.

This clonotype came up many times. The rearrangement uses TRBV7-9 and TRBJ1-2; D unresolved. Per germline, CDR1 SEHNR and CDR2 FQNEAQ (reference sequence). The V end lost 2 bases, the J end lost 7 bases, and 8 bases lay between the germline ends. This CDR3 has 12 residues. For the CDR3, the DNA is TGTGCCAGCAGCTTACCTGGGAGTGGCTACACCTTC. This encodes CASSLPGSGYTF.

The J gene is TRBJ2-7, the V gene TRBV12-3 or TRBV12-4, with 12 bases that match TRBD2. The CDR3 is made up of 15 amino acids. The V gene end was trimmed by 6 bases and the J gene end by 3 bases; junction bases not matched to a gene: 6. CDR3: CASRDGLAGNYEQYF. CDR3 in DNA: TGTGCCAGCAGAGACGGACTAGCGGGGAACTACGAGCAGTACTTC.

This chain joins TRBV4-3 and TRBJ2-1, with 8 bases matching TRBD2. The trim removed 1 base at V and 2 bases at J, leaving 1 base unmatched. CDR1 and CDR2 from the germline V gene are LGHNA and YSLEER. The CDR3 consists of 15 residues. CDR3 DNA sequence: TGCGCCAGCAGCCAAGCGGGACTAGCCTACAATGAGCAGTTCTTC. Its protein is CASSQAGLAYNEQFF.

This clonotype was seen ten or more times. This chain connects TRBV6-2 or TRBV6-3 to TRBJ2-1, with TRBD2 identical over 8 bases. CDR1 and CDR2 from the germline V gene are MNHEY and SVGEGT. The CDR3 is made up of 14 amino acids. The V segment lost 2 bases and the J segment 9 bases; nucleotides outside the gene matches: 6. The CDR3 region is CASSYGAGVSEQFF. In DNA, the CDR3 is TGTGCCAGCAGTTACGGAGCGGGAGTCAGTGAGCAGTTCTTC.

The genes are TRBV5-5 and TRBJ2-1; D is possibly TRBD2 (7 bases). The V end lost 3 bases, the J end lost 3 bases, and 13 bases lay between the germline ends. The germline CDR1 and CDR2 sequences are SGHKS and YYEKEE (reference sequence). The CDR3 runs to 15 residues. The CDR3 protein is CASSWGGANYNEQFF. CDR3 DNA: TGTGCCAGCAGCTGGGGGGGGGCGAACTACAATGAGCAGTTCTTC.

Many counts were recorded for this clonotype. The chain carries TRBV28 and TRBJ2-7; 7 bases agree with TRBD1. This CDR3 comprises 15 residues. V lost 4 bases, J lost 0 bases, and 6 bases stayed unmatched. Germline V gene lookup returns CDR1 MDHEN and CDR2 SYDVKM. Written as DNA, the CDR3 is TGTGCCAGCAGTTCACGACAGGGTTCCTCCTACGAGCAGTACTTC. Translation: CASSSRQGSSYEQYF.

This sequence joins TRBV12-5 and TRBJ2-3, with a possible D match to TRBD2 (6 bases). V lost 2 bases and J lost 3, with 12 bases in between. The germline V gene has CDR1 LGHNT and CDR2 FRNRAP. The CDR3 spans 15 residues. The CDR3 region is CASGLSGDYTDTQYF. CDR3 coding DNA: TGTGCTAGTGGTTTGTCGGGGGATTATACAGATACGCAGTATTTT.